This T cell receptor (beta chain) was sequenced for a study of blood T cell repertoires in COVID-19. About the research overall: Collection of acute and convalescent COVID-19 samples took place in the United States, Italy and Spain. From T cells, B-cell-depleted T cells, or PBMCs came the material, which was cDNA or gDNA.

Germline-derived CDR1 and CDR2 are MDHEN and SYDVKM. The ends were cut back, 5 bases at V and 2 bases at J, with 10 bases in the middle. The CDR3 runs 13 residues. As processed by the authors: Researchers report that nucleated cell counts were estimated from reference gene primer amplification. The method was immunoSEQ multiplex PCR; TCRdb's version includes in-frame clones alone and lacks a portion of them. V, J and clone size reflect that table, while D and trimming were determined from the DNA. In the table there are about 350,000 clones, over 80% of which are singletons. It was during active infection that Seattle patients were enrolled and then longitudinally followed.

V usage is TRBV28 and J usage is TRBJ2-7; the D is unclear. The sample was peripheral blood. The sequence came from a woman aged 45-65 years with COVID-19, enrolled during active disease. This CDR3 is CASSPRHTYEQYF. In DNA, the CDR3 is TGTGCCAGCAGTCCAAGACACACCTACGAGCAGTACTTC.